This entry lists 29 T cell receptor beta chains sequenced from one sample in a study of shared clonotypes between healthy human individuals. Sequencing was performed with immunoSEQ multiplex PCR; in TCRdb, only in-frame clones are kept and a portion is missing. The sample shows a few million clones, around 95% of them seen only once. Sequencing input: naive CD4+ T cells sorted from blood. Subset described: CD45RA+ positively selected. Every receptor here comes from a man between 18 and 29 years old in good health.

The chain uses TRBV11-3 and TRBJ1-2, with D maybe TRBD1 (6 bases). V lost 9 bases to trimming and J lost 4 bases, with 15 bases between them. This CDR3 has 13 residues. The germline V gene has CDR1 SGHNT and CDR2 YENEEA. The chain's CDR3 is CARTGRVGYGYTF. CDR3 bases: TGTGCCAGAACAGGGAGGGTAGGCTATGGCTACACCTTC.

This rearrangement joins TRBV15 to TRBJ2-2, with D unclear. Germline V CDR1 and CDR2: LNHNV, YYDKDF (reference sequence). Trimming cost V 1 base and J 8 bases, with 5 bases left between them. The CDR3 is made up of 12 amino acids. The CDR3 nucleotides are TGTGCCACCAGCAGAGTAGGAGGGGAGCTGTTTTTT. Residues: CATSRVGGELFF. The whole variable domain, filled in from reference TRBV15 and TRBJ2-2, reads DAMVIQNPRYQVTQFGKPVTLSCSQTLNHNVMYWYQQKSSQAPKLLFHYYDKDFNNEADTPDNFQSRRPNTSFCFLDIRSPGLGDTAMYLCATSRVGGELFFGEGSRLTVL.

In its sample, this clone was seen once. V is TRBV2 and J is TRBJ1-6; D is unresolved. The CDR3 has 14 amino acids. Germline lookup yields CDR1 SNHLY and CDR2 FYNNEI. V was pared by 5 bases and J by 8 bases, with 13 bases between. For the CDR3, the DNA is TGTGCCAGCAGTCCACCGCTTGTGGATTCACCCCTCCACTTT. It yields the protein CASSPPLVDSPLHF.

CDR3: CASSLLAGVRGNEQYF. In DNA form, the CDR3 reads TGTGCCAGCAGCTTATTGGCGGGAGTAAGAGGAAACGAGCAGTACTTC. V gene TRBV11-2 combines with J gene TRBJ2-7, with 7 nucleotides matching TRBD2. CDR3 size: 16 residues. V lost 2 bases to trimming and J lost 5 bases; unmatched junction nucleotides: 12. The germline V gene has CDR1 SGHAT and CDR2 FQNNGV.

This chain joins TRBV5-1 and TRBJ2-7; D possibly uses TRBD1 or TRBD2 (5 bases each). Trimming took off 3 bases at V and 6 bases at J, with 16 bases between the two ends. Germline CDR1 SGHRS, CDR2 YFSETQ. This CDR3 is 14 amino acids long. The DNA for the CDR3 is TGCGCCAGCAGCTCCGGGACGGCAATGCGCGAGCAGTACTTC. Its protein is CASSSGTAMREQYF.

This sequence joins TRBV9 and TRBJ1-2; no firm D call. The CDR3 sequence is 16 residues long. Between the trimmed V and J ends, which lost 4 bases and 5 bases, there was a span of 21 bases. In germline, CDR1 is SGDLS, CDR2 YYNGEE. CDR3 residues: CASSPSTGNVLYGYTF. The CDR3 nucleotides read TGTGCCAGCAGCCCTTCTACGGGGAACGTGCTATATGGCTACACCTTC.

With regard to this clone: This specimen includes other DNA sequences encoding the same CDR3. This sequence joins TRBV11-2 and TRBJ2-5, with D perhaps matching TRBD1 (6 bases). V dropped 4 bases and J dropped 2 bases, with 8 bases sitting between them. The CDR3 runs 13 residues. Looked up from germline, CDR1 is SGHAT and CDR2 is FQNNGV. CDR3 nucleotides: TGTGCCAGCAGCTGGACAGTTCAAGAGACCCAGTACTTC. As protein: CASSWTVQETQYF.

The chain is built from TRBV11-2 and TRBJ1-5, with D unclear. Germline V gene sequence: CDR1 SGHAT, CDR2 FQNNGV. This CDR3 region has 14 residues. The V gene lost 5 bases and the J gene lost 0 bases, with 8 bases spanning the gap. CDR3 sequence (DNA): TGTGCCAGCAGCCGTATTGGTAGCAATCAGCCCCAGCATTTT. Amino acids: CASSRIGSNQPQHF.

This clone was detected once. The V and J genes are TRBV5-4 and TRBJ2-7, with 8 bases fitting TRBD2. The CDR3 extends over 14 amino acids. The germline gives CDR1 SGHNT, CDR2 YYREEE (reference sequence). V shed 6 bases, J shed 6 bases, and the junction held 11 bases outside the gene matches. The CDR3 spells CASTPRGGSGEQYF. In nucleotides, the CDR3 is TGTGCCAGCACCCCACGGGGGGGTTCTGGCGAGCAGTACTTC.

The chain has TRBV5-1 and TRBJ2-5; D perhaps matches TRBD2 (6 bases). The CDR3 spans 14 residues. CDR1 is SGHRS, CDR2 YFSETQ, per germline. Trimming took 2 bases from V and 2 from J, leaving 10 bases between them. The CDR3 region has the DNA TGCGCCAGCAGCTTTTGGAGGGATCAAGAGACCCAGTACTTC. Its translation: CASSFWRDQETQYF.

The V call is TRBV5-1, the J call TRBJ1-4; D is perhaps TRBD1 (6 bases). The germline V gene encodes CDR1 SGHRS and CDR2 YFSETQ. The V gene lost 3 bases and the J gene lost 1 base, with 19 bases spanning the gap. The CDR3 loop spans 18 amino acids. DNA of the CDR3: TGCGCCAGCAGCTACCGGGGAACAGGGTCAGGAACTAATGAAAAACTGTTTTTT. It yields the protein CASSYRGTGSGTNEKLFF.

The chain is built from TRBV10-3 and TRBJ2-3, with a possible D match to TRBD2 (6 bases). V was cut by 4 bases and J by 1 base, with 12 bases left in between. The CDR3 spans 15 residues. Germline CDR1 is ENHRY and CDR2 is SYGVKD. The CDR3 reads CAISASSSGTDTQYF. CDR3 sequence (DNA): TGTGCCATCAGTGCATCGTCTAGCGGCACAGATACGCAGTATTTT.

The chain uses TRBV5-1 and TRBJ2-1, with 10 bases fitting TRBD2. This CDR3 contains 14 residues. V lost 8 bases, J lost 6 bases, and 8 bases stayed unmatched. Germline CDR1 SGHRS, CDR2 YFSETQ. The CDR3 loop reads CASRTSGPLNEQFF. CDR3 nucleotides: TGCGCCAGTCGGACTAGCGGACCTCTCAATGAGCAGTTCTTC.

The V and J genes are TRBV2 and TRBJ1-3; 7 bases are shared with TRBD1. The V gene end was trimmed by 9 bases and the J gene end by 2 bases; junction bases not matched to a gene: 13. The CDR3 runs 16 residues. CDR1 and CDR2 (germline): SNHLY, FYNNEI. CDR3 in amino acids: CASDPGGKYAGNTIYF. The CDR3 DNA reads as TGTGCCAGTGACCCAGGGGGGAAATATGCTGGAAACACCATATATTTT.

In regard to this clone: At one boundary the junction diverges from the germline segment, which might be a read error. This rearrangement joins TRBV28 to TRBJ2-7; 8 bases are a match to TRBD1. The V gene's germline CDR1 is MDHEN and CDR2 SYDVKM. The CDR3 is 12 residues long. The CDR3 spells CASSLKGQGINF. The CDR3 DNA is TGTGCCAGCAGTTTGAAAGGACAGGGCATAAACTTC.

This clone is a singleton in its sample. The chain is built from TRBV14 and TRBJ2-1, with D possibly TRBD1 on 5 matching bases. Germline-derived CDR1 and CDR2 are SGHDN and FVKESK. Trimming removed 5 bases from V and 9 bases from J, with 8 bases in between. The CDR3 is 11 residues long. The CDR3 coding sequence is TGTGCCAGCAGCAGGGGTAGTGAGCAGTTCTTC. Protein sequence: CASSRGSEQFF. The whole variable domain, remainder taken from reference TRBV14 and TRBJ2-1, is EAGVTQFPSHSVIEKGQTVTLRCDPISGHDNLYWYRRVMGKEIKFLLHFVKESKQDESGMPNNRFLAERTGGTYSTLKVQPAELEDSGVYFCASSRGSEQFFGPGTRLTVL.

The CDR3 nucleotides are TGTGCCAGCAGTGAGTGGCGGGGAGCGATGTCACCCCTCCACTTT. Its protein is CASSEWRGAMSPLHF. The rearrangement uses TRBV6-1 and TRBJ1-6; D gene unclear. Germline CDR1 and CDR2: MNHNS and SASEGT. Trimming took off 3 bases at V and 10 bases at J, with 16 bases between the two ends. CDR3 length: 15 residues.

The chain recombines TRBV7-9 with TRBJ1-2; D perhaps matches TRBD1 (6 bases). This CDR3 is 16 amino acids long. Trimming took off 3 bases at V and 1 base at J, with 15 bases between the two ends. CDR1 and CDR2 (germline): SEHNR, FQNEAQ (reference sequence). CDR3 coding DNA: TGTGCCAGCAGCTTTACAGGGAAGGGCTTTAACTATGGCTACACCTTC. It is translated as CASSFTGKGFNYGYTF.

As DNA, the CDR3 is TGTGCCAGCAGCCCCCAGGACAGGGGGCAAGAGCAGTTCTTC. Amino acids: CASSPQDRGQEQFF. The gene calls are TRBV7-9 and TRBJ2-1, with TRBD1 matching 11 bases. The CDR3 consists of 14 residues. The junction had 7 bases not matched to a gene; V was cut back by 5 bases and J by 10 bases. In germline, CDR1 is SEHNR, CDR2 FQNEAQ (reference sequence).

This clone was counted a single time. One end of the junction is discordant with germline, which a read error may explain. The rearrangement links TRBV9 to TRBJ2-5, with 7 bases fitting TRBD1. CDR1 and CDR2 from the germline V gene are SGDLS and YYNGEE. The CDR3 spans 15 residues. The CDR3 DNA sequence: TGTGCCAGCAGCGTAGAGGGACAGAACCAAGAGACCCGGTACTTC. Protein product: CASSVEGQNQETRYF.

The J gene is TRBJ1-2, the V gene TRBV6-1; TRBD1 aligns across 7 bases. This CDR3 spans 11 amino acids. Germline loops: CDR1 MNHNS, CDR2 SASEGT. CDR3 in amino acids: CTGEDYYGYTF. CDR3 in DNA: TGTACAGGGGAAGACTACTATGGCTACACCTTC.

J is TRBJ2-5 and V is TRBV7-2; 10 bases line up with TRBD2. V shed 5 bases and J 4 bases; nucleotides not matched to a gene: 10. The CDR3 spans 16 residues. Germline CDR1 reads SGHTA; CDR2 reads FQGNSA. The DNA of the CDR3 is TGTGCCAGCAGCGTTTCTAGCGGGAGTTTGTCAGAGACCCAGTACTTC. This encodes CASSVSSGSLSETQYF.

This clone has a single count. As DNA, the CDR3 is TGCGCCAGCAGCTGGGACATCGACTACGAGCAGTACTTC. Its translation is CASSWDIDYEQYF. The J gene is TRBJ2-7, the V gene TRBV5-1; maybe TRBD1 (6 bases). Germline values: CDR1 SGHRS, CDR2 YFSETQ. The CDR3 has 13 amino acids. V lost 3 bases and J 3 bases, leaving 10 bases between the germline ends.

The CDR3 DNA reads as TGCAGCGTTACGGACAGGAACACTGAAGCTTTCTTT. Encoded protein: CSVTDRNTEAFF. This chain joins TRBV29-1 and TRBJ1-1, with D maybe TRBD1 (6 bases). Trimming stripped 5 bases from V and 1 base from J, with 8 bases between. The CDR3 is 12 amino acids. Germline V lookup: CDR1 SQVTM, CDR2 ANQGSEA. The full variable domain, in which reference TRBV29-1 and TRBJ1-1 provide the parts outside the CDR3, is SAVISQKPSRDICQRGTSLTIQCQVDSQVTMMFWYRQQPGQSLTLIATANQGSEATYESGFVIDKFPISRPNLTFSTLTVSNMSPEDSSIYLCSVTDRNTEAFFGQGTRLTVV.

On this clone: The same CDR3 can be traced to other DNA sequences in this sample. J is TRBJ2-5 and V is TRBV5-1; the D gene is possibly TRBD1 (5 bases). Germline V gene lookup returns CDR1 SGHRS and CDR2 YFSETQ. This CDR3 contains 14 residues. Trimming stripped 0 bases from V and 2 bases from J, with 8 bases between. CDR3: CASSLATVQETQYF. The CDR3 DNA reads as TGCGCCAGCAGCTTGGCGACAGTACAAGAGACCCAGTACTTC.

This chain joins TRBV5-1 and TRBJ2-5, with D possibly being TRBD2 (7 bases). This CDR3 contains 15 residues. Trimming stripped 5 bases from V and 3 bases from J, with 17 bases between. Germline CDR1 SGHRS, CDR2 YFSETQ. For the CDR3, the DNA is TGCGCCAGCAGACAGGGAGGGGTAGGCGAAGAGACCCAGTACTTC. Protein product: CASRQGGVGEETQYF.

The rearrangement joins TRBV18 to TRBJ2-2, with D unresolved. The CDR3 totals 15 residues. Germline CDR1 reads KGHSH; CDR2 reads LQKENI. Trimming took off 0 bases at V and 4 bases at J, with 9 bases between the two ends. The DNA of the CDR3 is TGTGCCAGCTCACCACCCGACATCCTCACCGGGGAGCTGTTTTTT. This sequence encodes CASSPPDILTGELFF.

The chain combines TRBV7-2 with TRBJ2-7; 7 nucleotides agree with TRBD2. CDR3 length equals 14 residues. Germline-derived CDR1 and CDR2 are SGHTA and FQGNSA. Trimming removed 5 bases from V and 3 bases from J; junction bases left unmatched: 7. The CDR3 sequence is CASSPSGSHYEQYF. The CDR3 nucleotides read TGTGCCAGCAGCCCTAGCGGAAGCCACTACGAGCAGTACTTC.

The rearrangement uses TRBV28 and TRBJ2-5; 8 nucleotides match TRBD1. With V trimmed by 3 bases and J by 5 bases, 5 bases remained unmatched. This CDR3 has 14 residues. Germline values: CDR1 MDHEN, CDR2 SYDVKM. CDR3 amino acids: CASSLSGGIETQYF. The CDR3 nucleotides are TGTGCCAGCAGTTTGTCAGGGGGCATCGAGACCCAGTACTTC. Looking up the rest from reference TRBV28 and TRBJ2-5 gives the full variable domain: DVKVTQSSRYLVKRTGEKVFLECVQDMDHENMFWYRQDPGLGLRLIYFSYDVKMKEKGDIPEGYSVSREKKERFSLILESASTNQTSMYLCASSLSGGIETQYFGPGTRLLVL.